A single sample gave rise to the 21 T cell receptor beta chains below, sequenced in a study of the immune and genomic landscape of osteosarcoma. Sequencing used immunoSEQ multiplex PCR; TCRdb keeps in-frame clones, though not all of them. The sample has under 2,000 clones, 65% seen once. The sample consisted of primary tumor tissue from the T10 vertebra. The receptors shown here come from a man aged 18 to 29 with osteosarcoma.

The gene calls are TRBV5-1 and TRBJ1-2; 8 positions match TRBD1. The V gene's germline CDR1 is SGHRS and CDR2 YFSETQ. The CDR3 extends over 14 amino acids. After removal of 2 bases from V and 3 bases from J, the junction contained 3 bases not matched to a gene. This chain's CDR3 is CASSFSTGDYGYTF. The CDR3 DNA follows: TGCGCCAGCAGCTTCTCGACAGGGGACTATGGCTACACCTTC.

In its sample, this clone was seen a few times. CDR3 protein: CSVGGWTGAGGANVLTF. The CDR3 DNA is TGCAGCGTTGGAGGTTGGACAGGGGCGGGAGGGGCCAACGTCCTGACTTTC. This chain links TRBV29-1 with TRBJ2-6; 9 bases match TRBD1. This CDR3 has 17 amino acids. The J segment lost 4 bases and the V segment lost 4 bases, leaving 11 bases of the junction unmatched. In germline, CDR1 is SQVTM, CDR2 ANQGSEA. The whole variable domain, remainder taken from reference TRBV29-1 and TRBJ2-6, is SAVISQKPSRDICQRGTSLTIQCQVDSQVTMMFWYRQQPGQSLTLIATANQGSEATYESGFVIDKFPISRPNLTFSTLTVSNMSPEDSSIYLCSVGGWTGAGGANVLTFGAGSRLTVL.

The chain's CDR3 is CAWKLGGVNTEAFF. DNA of the CDR3: TGTGCCTGGAAGCTAGGGGGGGTGAACACTGAAGCTTTCTTT. The J gene is TRBJ1-1, the V gene TRBV30; a weak D match, TRBD1 (6 bases). Germline V gene sequence: CDR1 GTSNPN, CDR2 SVGIG (reference sequence). Between the trimmed V and J ends, which lost 4 bases and 0 bases, there was a span of 12 bases. This CDR3 is built from 14 residues.

This chain joins TRBV7-3 and TRBJ1-6; D is unresolved. The V and J ends lost 5 bases and 9 bases respectively, with 23 bases between them. Germline V gives CDR1 SGHTA, CDR2 FQGTGA. The CDR3 totals 17 residues. CDR3 coding DNA: TGTGCCAGCAGCCCTAAAGGTTGGTGGTGTTTGGGTTCACCCCTCCACTTT. Its protein is CASSPKGWWCLGSPLHF.

V is TRBV18 and J is TRBJ2-7, with D possibly being TRBD1 (5 bases). V was shortened by 5 bases and J by 3 bases, with 8 bases between the two germline ends. The germline CDR1 and CDR2 sequences are KGHSH and LQKENI. CDR3 length: 12 residues. As DNA, the CDR3 is TGTGCCAGCTCAACTCAGGGCTACGAGCAGTACTTC. Protein: CASSTQGYEQYF.

The chain recombines TRBV4-1 with TRBJ2-7, with 7 bases matching TRBD1. The CDR3 is 13 amino acids. Losses at the gene ends were 4 bases for V and 8 bases for J; bases not matched to a gene: 8. CDR1 MGHRA and CDR2 YSYEKL come from the germline V gene. For the CDR3, the DNA is TGCGCCAGCAGCCTATCCTTAGGGGGCCAGCAGTACTTC. Amino acid sequence: CASSLSLGGQQYF.

This chain uses TRBV10-3 with TRBJ2-3; a possible D gene is TRBD2 (6 bases). Trimming left V 7 bases short and J 0 bases short, with 14 bases between. The CDR3 loop spans 15 amino acids. Germline V CDR1 and CDR2: ENHRY, SYGVKD. CDR3 protein: CAINPRGTSTDTQYF. The CDR3 DNA reads TGTGCCATCAACCCCCGGGGGACCAGCACAGATACGCAGTATTTT.

This sequence joins TRBV11-2 and TRBJ2-5; TRBD2 agrees at 9 bases. The length of the CDR3 is 17 residues. Per germline, CDR1 SGHAT and CDR2 FQNNGV. The V and J ends lost 0 bases and 2 bases, in that order; junction bases with no gene match: 7. The CDR3 loop reads CASSLDHASGVQETQYF. The CDR3 nucleotides read TGTGCCAGCAGCTTAGATCACGCTAGCGGGGTGCAAGAGACCCAGTACTTC.

The rearrangement links TRBV5-1 to TRBJ2-3, with 7 nucleotides matching TRBD2. The CDR3 is made up of 16 amino acids. Per the germline V gene, CDR1 is SGHRS and CDR2 is YFSETQ. After removal of 4 bases from V and 3 bases from J, the junction contained 11 bases not matched to a gene. The CDR3 nucleotides are TGCGCCAGCAGCGGAGGAGTGCGGGGGATAACAGATACGCAGTATTTT. Translation gives CASSGGVRGITDTQYF.

V and J are TRBV27 and TRBJ2-1, with 11 bases matching TRBD1. V shed 3 bases, J shed 6 bases, and the junction held 1 base outside the gene matches. There are 14 residues in the CDR3. CDR1 and CDR2 (germline): MNHEY, SMNVEV (reference sequence). The CDR3 region is CASSFGTGGNEQFF. CDR3 bases: TGTGCCAGCAGTTTCGGGACAGGGGGCAATGAGCAGTTCTTC.

The rearrangement links TRBV6-5 to TRBJ2-2; possibly TRBD1 for D (5 bases). V was clipped by 2 bases and J by 2 bases, with 12 bases between them. The germline V gene encodes CDR1 MNHEY and CDR2 SVGAGI. This CDR3 is built from 16 residues. As DNA, the CDR3 is TGTGCCAGCAGTTACCGGGTGACAGTAAACACCGGGGAGCTGTTTTTT. Protein: CASSYRVTVNTGELFF.

V and J are TRBV6-5 and TRBJ2-7; D is unresolved. V was cut by 5 bases and J by 1 base, with 12 bases left in between. Germline CDR1 and CDR2: MNHEY and SVGAGI. The CDR3 has 14 residues. The CDR3 loop is CASSEGILSYEQYF. CDR3 in DNA: TGTGCCAGCAGTGAAGGGATTTTATCCTACGAGCAGTACTTC.

The chain couples TRBV11-2 to TRBJ2-5, with no clear D. The J call may be mistaken, given a closer DNA end match to TRBJ2-7. This CDR3 is 11 amino acids long. Per germline, CDR1 SGHAT and CDR2 FQNNGV. The CDR3 region has the DNA TGTGCCAGCAGCCACTCCTACGAGCAGTACTTC. Protein product: CASSHSYEQYF.

The genes are TRBV7-4 and TRBJ2-7; possible D gene TRBD1, 5 bases. The germline V gene has CDR1 SGHVT and CDR2 SQSDAQ. CDR3 length: 14 amino acids. The V and J ends lost 5 bases and 0 bases respectively, with 11 bases between them. In DNA form, the CDR3 reads TGTGCCAGCAGCCCCCCCACAGGCTCCTACGAGCAGTACTTC. Residues: CASSPPTGSYEQYF.

The chain carries TRBV5-4 and TRBJ1-2; 7 nucleotides agree with TRBD1. The germline V gene encodes CDR1 SGHNT and CDR2 YYREEE (reference sequence). This CDR3 has 18 residues. V dropped 4 bases and J dropped 3; count of bases not matched to a gene: 18. The CDR3 nucleotides are TGTGCCAGCAGCGACGGAGTGGGGGGACAGAACGGAGACTATGGCTACACCTTC. Amino acid sequence: CASSDGVGGQNGDYGYTF.

This clone is large within its sample. The CDR3 loop reads CASSAQGEETQYF. The DNA of the CDR3 is TGCGCCAGCAGCGCTCAGGGCGAAGAGACCCAGTACTTC. The chain carries TRBV4-1 and TRBJ2-5, with D perhaps matching TRBD1 (5 bases). The CDR3 spans 13 residues. Per germline, CDR1 MGHRA and CDR2 YSYEKL. Trimming took off 5 bases at V and 3 bases at J, with 10 bases between the two ends.

This clone has just a few counts. The CDR3 DNA is TGTGCCACTAACACCGGGACAGGGGGCGCAGGGGACTATGGCTACACCTTC. Its protein is CATNTGTGGAGDYGYTF. The chain couples TRBV27 to TRBJ1-2; 12 bases align to TRBD1. Germline CDR1 reads MNHEY; CDR2 reads SMNVEV (reference sequence). J lost 3 bases, V lost 10 bases, and 15 bases had no gene match. The CDR3 extends over 17 amino acids.

The V and J genes are TRBV6-1 and TRBJ1-2; D is unresolved. The CDR3 runs to 15 residues. Germline V lookup: CDR1 MNHNS, CDR2 SASEGT. V was trimmed by 7 bases and J by 1 base, leaving 16 bases between them. CDR3 sequence (DNA): TGTGCCAGCACTGCTTCCCTAAACCTTAACTATGGCTACACCTTC. This translates into CASTASLNLNYGYTF.

The chain combines TRBV6-1 with TRBJ1-5; D remains ambiguous. The CDR3 is 15 amino acids. Trimming removed 0 bases at V and 6 bases at J, with 12 bases between. The germline CDR1 and CDR2 sequences are MNHNS and SASEGT. The CDR3 DNA reads TGTGCCAGCAGTGAAGCGGGCCTCTCTGGTCAGCCCCAGCATTTT. Its translation: CASSEAGLSGQPQHF.

The chain carries TRBV7-9 and TRBJ2-5; 9 bases are shared with TRBD2. The CDR3 is 16 residues long. CDR1 and CDR2 (germline): SEHNR, FQNEAQ (reference sequence). After removal of 3 bases from V and 5 bases from J, the junction contained 10 bases not matched to a gene. CDR3: CASSFSRGGASETQYF. The CDR3 nucleotides are TGTGCCAGCAGCTTTTCGCGCGGGGGGGCGTCGGAGACCCAGTACTTC.

This chain joins TRBV20-1 and TRBJ1-3; D gene uncertain. CDR3 size: 11 residues. Germline lookup yields CDR1 DFQATT and CDR2 SNEGSKA (reference sequence). Trimming took off 3 bases at V and 4 bases at J, with 4 bases between the two ends. Here the CDR3 reads CSASTGNTIYF. The CDR3 DNA is TGCAGTGCTAGTACAGGAAACACCATATATTTT.